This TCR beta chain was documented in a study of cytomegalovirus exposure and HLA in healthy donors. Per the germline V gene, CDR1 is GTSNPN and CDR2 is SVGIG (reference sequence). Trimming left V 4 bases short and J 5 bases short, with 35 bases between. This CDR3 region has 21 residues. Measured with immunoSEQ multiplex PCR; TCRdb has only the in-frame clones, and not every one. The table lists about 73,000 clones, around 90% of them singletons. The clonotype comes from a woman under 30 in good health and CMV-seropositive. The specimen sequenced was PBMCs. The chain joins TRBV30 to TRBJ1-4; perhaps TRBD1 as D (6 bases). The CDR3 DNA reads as TGTGCCTGGATCCACCCGAGGGACATTAGTTCGGTTCCGCCTGAGAATGAAAAACTGTTTTTT. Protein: CAWIHPRDISSVPPENEKLFF.